This T cell receptor beta chain was recovered during a study of identical twins. Comments on this clonotype: What it binds is unknown.

There are 14 residues in the CDR3. The germline gives CDR1 WSHSY, CDR2 SAAADI. Trimming cost V 7 bases and J 7 bases; bases outside gene matches: 10. The study, taken as a whole, reports: These conclusions were based on statistical analysis (cross-sectional, not following the same donors). Among out-of-frame alpha sequences shared by twins, low generation probability occurred in excess. Fewer insertions were carried by abundant cord blood beta clonotypes, but none was seen in memory repertoires.

Template switching added a universal primer site, and cDNA bore unique molecular identifiers. TCRdb reprocessed the 5' RACE reads via MiXCR and lists one record per CDR3 protein. The repertoire holds under 450,000 distinct CDR3 sequences, under 20% seen once, with 10% to 15% in the top ten. The chain joins TRBV10-2 to TRBJ2-3; TRBD2 aligns across 8 bases. The sequenced sample consisted of naive T cells sorted from blood. The source of this sequence is a man over 45 in good health. The CDR3 region has the DNA TGCGCCAGCACAAGCGGGGGCGGCGGGAATACGCAGTATTTT. Amino acids: CASTSGGGGNTQYF.